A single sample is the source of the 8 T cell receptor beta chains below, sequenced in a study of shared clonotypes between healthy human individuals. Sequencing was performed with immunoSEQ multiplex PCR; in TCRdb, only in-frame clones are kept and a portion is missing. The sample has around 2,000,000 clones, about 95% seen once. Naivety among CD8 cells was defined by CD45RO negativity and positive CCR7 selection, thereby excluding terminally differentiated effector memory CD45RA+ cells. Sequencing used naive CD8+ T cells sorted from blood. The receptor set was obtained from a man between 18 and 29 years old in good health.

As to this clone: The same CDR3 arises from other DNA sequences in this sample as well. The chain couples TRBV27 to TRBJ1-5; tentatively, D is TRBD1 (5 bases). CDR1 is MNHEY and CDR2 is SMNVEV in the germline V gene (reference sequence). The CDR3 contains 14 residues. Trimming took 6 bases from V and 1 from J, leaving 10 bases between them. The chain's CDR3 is CASRRGGSNQPQHF. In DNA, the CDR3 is TGTGCCAGCAGGCGGGGGGGGAGCAATCAGCCCCAGCATTTT.

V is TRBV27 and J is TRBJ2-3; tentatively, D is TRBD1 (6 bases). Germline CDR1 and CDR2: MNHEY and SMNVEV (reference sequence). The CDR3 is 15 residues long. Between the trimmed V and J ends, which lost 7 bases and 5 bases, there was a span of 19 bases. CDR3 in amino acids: CASTVWLGARDTQYF. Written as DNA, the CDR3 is TGTGCCAGCACAGTGTGGTTGGGGGCGAGAGATACGCAGTATTTT.

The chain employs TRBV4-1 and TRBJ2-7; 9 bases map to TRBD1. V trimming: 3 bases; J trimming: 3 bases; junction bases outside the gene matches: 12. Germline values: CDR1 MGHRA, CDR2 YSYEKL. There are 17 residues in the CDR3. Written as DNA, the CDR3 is TGCGCCAGCAGCCACATACCGATGGGGGACAGGGACTACGAGCAGTACTTC. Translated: CASSHIPMGDRDYEQYF.

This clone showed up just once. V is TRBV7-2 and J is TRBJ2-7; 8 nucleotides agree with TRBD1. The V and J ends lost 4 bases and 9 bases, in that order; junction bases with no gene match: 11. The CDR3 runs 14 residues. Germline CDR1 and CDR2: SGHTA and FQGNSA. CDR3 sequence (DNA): TGTGCCAGCAGCTGGGGGACAGGTCCCCTAGGGCAGTACTTC. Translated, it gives CASSWGTGPLGQYF.

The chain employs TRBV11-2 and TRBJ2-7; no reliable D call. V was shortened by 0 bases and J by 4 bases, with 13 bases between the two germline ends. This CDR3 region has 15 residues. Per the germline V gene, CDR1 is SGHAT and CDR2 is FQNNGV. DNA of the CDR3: TGTGCCAGCAGCTTAGATTTCGGGCCCAGGTACGAGCAGTACTTC. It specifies CASSLDFGPRYEQYF.

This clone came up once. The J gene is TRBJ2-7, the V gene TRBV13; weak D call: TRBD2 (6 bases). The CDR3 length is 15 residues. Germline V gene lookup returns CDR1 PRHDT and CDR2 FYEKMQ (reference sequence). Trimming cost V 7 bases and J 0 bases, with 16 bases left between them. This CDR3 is CASTTGGDSSYEQYF. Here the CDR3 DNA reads TGTGCCAGCACCACCGGAGGGGATAGCTCCTACGAGCAGTACTTC. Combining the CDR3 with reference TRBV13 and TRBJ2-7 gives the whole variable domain AAGVIQSPRHLIKEKRETATLKCYPIPRHDTVYWYQQGPGQDPQFLISFYEKMQSDKGSIPDRFSAQQFSDYHSELNMSSLELGDSALYFCASTTGGDSSYEQYFGPGTRLTVT.

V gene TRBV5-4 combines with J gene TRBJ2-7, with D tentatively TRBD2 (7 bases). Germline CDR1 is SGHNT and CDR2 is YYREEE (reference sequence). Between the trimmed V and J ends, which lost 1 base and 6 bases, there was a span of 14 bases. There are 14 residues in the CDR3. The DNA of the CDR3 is TGTGCCAGCAGCTTGCGGGGGGCTTTTCCCGAGCAGTACTTC. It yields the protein CASSLRGAFPEQYF.

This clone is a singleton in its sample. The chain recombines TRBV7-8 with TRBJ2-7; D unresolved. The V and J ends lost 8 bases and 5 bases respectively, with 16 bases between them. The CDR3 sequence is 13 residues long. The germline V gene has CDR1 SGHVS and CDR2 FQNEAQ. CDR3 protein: CASGVVGLNEQYF. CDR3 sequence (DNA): TGTGCCAGCGGAGTTGTGGGGTTGAACGAGCAGTACTTC.